The rows below give T cell receptor beta chains drawn from one sample of a study of control samples from healthy donors and cancer patients. Generated by immunoSEQ multiplex PCR, the TCRdb table keeps only in-frame clones and is missing some. The table has about 89,000 clones, roughly nine tenths seen once. Sequenced sample: blood. The origin of the receptors is a young man in good health. CDR3s include the opening cysteine and the closing phenylalanine or tryptophan. D genes are given only for firm matches. Expanded clones are given a class, and other clones once, few, many or no size at all.

TRBV28	TRBJ2-6	-	-	CASRAGEGSGANVLTF	TGTGCCAGCCGGGCAGGGGAGGGCTCTGGGGCCAACGTCCTGACTTTC
TRBV29-1	TRBJ2-7	-	-	CSVVGGFYEQYF	TGTAGCGTTGTAGGCGGATTTTACGAGCAGTACTTC
TRBV7-8	TRBJ2-1	-	-	CASSPRGTSYNEQFF	TGTGCCAGCAGCCCCCGCGGGACCTCCTACAATGAGCAGTTCTTC
TRBV9	TRBJ1-1	-	-	CASSAVKDRNTEAFF	TGTGCCAGCAGCGCTGTCAAGGACAGGAACACTGAAGCTTTCTTT
TRBV30	TRBJ2-7	TRBD2	once	CAWSGEGMEYF	TGTGCCTGGAGTGGGGAGGGAATGGAGTACTTC
TRBV19	TRBJ1-1	TRBD1	-	CASSMLLGQGANTEAFF	TGTGCCAGTAGTATGCTCTTAGGACAGGGGGCGAACACTGAAGCTTTCTTT
TRBV9	TRBJ1-1	-	-	CASSASTANTEAFF	TGTGCCAGCAGCGCCAGTACAGCGAACACTGAAGCTTTCTTT
TRBV7-2	TRBJ2-7	-	once	CASSLVRVSSSYEQYF	TGTGCCAGCAGCCTCGTCAGGGTCTCAAGCTCCTACGAGCAGTACTTC
TRBV27	TRBJ2-6	TRBD1	-	CASSSGTGSGANVLTF	TGTGCCAGCAGTTCCGGGACAGGGTCCGGGGCCAACGTCCTGACTTTC
TRBV30	TRBJ1-3	TRBD1	-	CAWSRRQGASGNTIYF	TGTGCCTGGAGCCGACGACAGGGCGCCTCTGGAAACACCATATATTTT
TRBV28	TRBJ1-5	TRBD1	-	CASSGQGVGDQPQHF	TGTGCCAGCAGTGGACAGGGCGTTGGAGATCAGCCCCAGCATTTT
TRBV19	TRBJ2-1	TRBD2	-	CASRQLSGGVYNEQFF	TGTGCCAGTAGGCAATTAAGCGGGGGGGTCTACAATGAGCAGTTCTTC
TRBV28	TRBJ1-6	-	-	CASSLFGNNSPLHF	TGTGCCAGCAGTTTATTTGGGAATAATTCACCCCTCCACTTT
TRBV10-3	TRBJ2-3	TRBD1	-	CAIRDRGQDTQYF	TGTGCCATCAGGGACAGGGGGCAAGATACGCAGTATTTT
TRBV29-1	TRBJ2-5	TRBD2	-	CSVEKRGVQETQYF	TGCAGCGTTGAAAAGCGGGGGGTCCAAGAGACCCAGTACTTC
TRBV27	TRBJ2-2	-	-	CASSLLPRARPGELFF	TGTGCCAGCAGTTTACTCCCCAGAGCGCGCCCCGGGGAGCTGTTTTTT
TRBV5-1	TRBJ2-3	TRBD2	-	CASSWEGRTDTQYF	TGCGCCAGCAGCTGGGAGGGGCGGACAGATACGCAGTATTTT
TRBV9	TRBJ1-4	-	-	CASSVSPGRPNEKLFF	TGTGCCAGCAGCGTTAGTCCGGGACGGCCTAATGAAAAACTGTTTTTT
TRBV19	TRBJ2-2	-	-	CASSREGGRTGELFF	TGTGCCAGTAGCCGGGAAGGGGGTCGCACCGGGGAGCTGTTTTTT
TRBV7-9	TRBJ1-4	-	-	CASSPNRVEKLFF	TGTGCCAGCAGCCCGAATAGGGTTGAAAAACTGTTTTTT
TRBV27	TRBJ2-5	-	-	CASSFDSQETQYF	TGTGCCAGCAGTTTCGACAGTCAAGAGACCCAGTACTTC
TRBV19	TRBJ2-2	-	-	CASSSPGSTGELFF	TGTGCCAGTAGTTCTCCAGGGAGCACCGGGGAGCTGTTTTTT
TRBV30	TRBJ2-7	TRBD2	-	CAFKGLANSYEQYF	TGTGCCTTTAAGGGACTAGCGAACTCCTACGAGCAGTACTTC
TRBV6-5	TRBJ1-1	-	-	CASSSSVREAFF	TGTGCCAGCAGTTCCTCTGTTAGGGAAGCTTTCTTT
TRBV25-1	TRBJ2-7	-	once	CASSLGYEQYF	TGTGCCAGCAGTTTAGGCTACGAGCAGTACTTC
TRBV27	TRBJ1-3	TRBD1	-	CASRDTGGSGNTIYF	TGTGCCAGCAGGGATACAGGGGGCTCTGGAAACACCATATATTTT
TRBV27	TRBJ1-6	-	-	CASSLSRTATNSPLHF	TGTGCCAGCAGTTTATCACGGACAGCTACTAATTCACCCCTCCACTTT
TRBV5-1	TRBJ2-3	TRBD1	-	CASSLGQGTVGTDTQYF	TGCGCCAGCAGCTTGGGACAGGGGACGGTGGGCACAGATACGCAGTATTTT
TRBV5-6	TRBJ2-5	TRBD1	-	CASSSPLDTGGGETQYF	TGTGCCAGCAGCTCACCCCTAGATACAGGGGGCGGTGAGACCCAGTACTTC
TRBV5-1	TRBJ1-2	-	-	CASSLQGDGGYTF	TGCGCCAGCAGCTTACAAGGGGACGGTGGCTACACCTTC
TRBV28	TRBJ1-5	-	-	CASTLTNGPNQPQHF	TGTGCCAGCACCCTAACGAACGGCCCCAATCAGCCCCAGCATTTT
TRBV18	TRBJ2-1	-	-	CASSPQASYNEQFF	TGTGCCAGCTCACCACAGGCGTCCTACAATGAGCAGTTCTTC
TRBV12-5	TRBJ1-4	-	-	CASGPPWQSGEKLFF	TGTGCTAGTGGTCCCCCGTGGCAGAGCGGTGAAAAACTGTTTTTT
TRBV30	TRBJ1-1	-	-	CAWSVRAASAFF	TGTGCCTGGAGTGTACGGGCAGCGTCGGCTTTCTTT
TRBV3-1/TRBV3-2	TRBJ1-3	-	-	CASSQEGGLSSGNTIYF	TGTGCCAGCAGCCAAGAAGGCGGACTTAGCTCTGGAAACACCATATATTTT
TRBV5-1	TRBJ2-3	-	once	CASSLRGDDTQYF	TGCGCCAGCAGCTTGAGGGGGGACGATACGCAGTATTTT
TRBV11-2	TRBJ1-6	-	-	CASSPGALSSYNSPLHF	TGTGCCAGCAGCCCCGGAGCATTGAGCTCCTATAATTCACCCCTCCACTTT
TRBV19	TRBJ1-1	-	-	CASSVHSTEAFF	TGTGCCAGTAGTGTCCACAGCACTGAAGCTTTCTTT
TRBV18	TRBJ2-7	TRBD1	-	CASSPSTGTGPYEQYF	TGTGCCAGCTCACCTTCGACCGGGACAGGGCCCTACGAGCAGTACTTC
TRBV24-1	TRBJ2-3	-	few	CATGDLTDTQYF	TGTGCCACCGGGGACCTCACAGATACGCAGTATTTT